These 11 T cell receptor beta chains were sequenced from one sample in a study of shared clonotypes between healthy human individuals. Using immunoSEQ multiplex PCR, the repertoire was profiled, and TCRdb retains in-frame clones only, with some absent. This table has a few million clones, around 94% appearing once. The sequencing input was naive CD4+ T cells sorted from blood. As to subset: CD45RA+ positively selected. The origin of the receptors is a man aged 18 to 30 in good health.

This sequence joins TRBV9 and TRBJ2-1; no clear D gene. V was clipped by 4 bases and J by 6 bases, with 14 bases between them. This CDR3 comprises 14 residues. CDR1 and CDR2 from the germline V gene are SGDLS and YYNGEE. The CDR3, as DNA: TGTGCCAGCAGCCCCCATTGGCAGGTCAATGAGCAGTTCTTC. Protein sequence: CASSPHWQVNEQFF.

The chain couples TRBV5-1 to TRBJ1-6; TRBD1 aligns across 7 bases. This CDR3 comprises 17 residues. Germline V CDR1 and CDR2: SGHRS, YFSETQ. The V segment lost 0 bases and the J segment 5 bases; nucleotides outside the gene matches: 8. The chain's CDR3 is CASSLVYQGQNNSPLHF. The CDR3 nucleotides are TGCGCCAGCAGCTTGGTATATCAGGGACAGAATAATTCACCCCTCCACTTT.

This clone appeared a single time. The rearrangement joins TRBV2 to TRBJ2-7, with TRBD2 as a possible D gene (5 bases). Germline V gene data show CDR1 as SNHLY and CDR2 as FYNNEI. The CDR3 is 13 amino acids. The ends were cut back, 7 bases at V and 7 bases at J, with 17 bases in the middle. The CDR3 DNA sequence: TGTGCCAGCAACTTAGGATGGGAGTGGGAGCAGTACTTC. Translated, it gives CASNLGWEWEQYF.

The chain uses TRBV18 and TRBJ1-6; D is undetermined. Looked up from germline, CDR1 is KGHSH and CDR2 is LQKENI. The CDR3 contains 13 residues. The V end lost 6 bases, the J end lost 9 bases, and 12 bases lay between the germline ends. The CDR3 loop reads CASSQEGGSPLHF. The CDR3 bases are TGTGCCAGCTCGCAAGAGGGCGGTTCACCCCTCCACTTT. Full variable domain (outside the CDR3, taken from reference TRBV18 and TRBJ1-6): NAGVMQNPRHLVRRRGQEARLRCSPMKGHSHVYWYRQLPEEGLKFMVYLQKENIIDESGMPKERFSAEFPKEGPSILRIQQVVRGDSAAYFCASSQEGGSPLHFGNGTRLTVT.

The chain links TRBV5-1 to TRBJ2-7, with 9 bases lining up with TRBD1. V was pared by 4 bases and J by 2 bases, with 7 bases of the junction left unmatched. Per germline, CDR1 SGHRS and CDR2 YFSETQ. The length of the CDR3 is 15 residues. DNA for the CDR3: TGCGCCAGCAGCCCTCAGACAGGGGGGACCTACGAGCAGTACTTC. Residues: CASSPQTGGTYEQYF.

The V call is TRBV10-2, the J call TRBJ1-1; unclear D gene. Per germline, CDR1 WSHSY and CDR2 SAAADI. The ends were cut back, 3 bases at V and 0 bases at J, with 11 bases in the middle. This CDR3 has 15 residues. CDR3 residues: CASSDVQRLNTEAFF. CDR3 DNA: TGCGCCAGCAGTGACGTACAAAGACTGAACACTGAAGCTTTCTTT.

The chain combines TRBV30 with TRBJ1-6; D possibly corresponds to TRBD1 (5 bases). The germline V gene encodes CDR1 GTSNPN and CDR2 SVGIG (reference sequence). The V gene lost 0 bases and the J gene lost 11 bases, with 11 bases spanning the gap. This CDR3 is built from 13 residues. The CDR3 sequence is CAWSVFGAAPLHF. The CDR3 region has the DNA TGTGCCTGGAGTGTATTTGGGGCGGCACCCCTCCACTTT.

To note about this clone: The sample has other DNA sequences that encode this CDR3 too. The chain joins TRBV6-6 to TRBJ1-2, with 8 bases identical to TRBD1. V shed 0 bases, J shed 2 bases, and the junction held 2 bases outside the gene matches. Looked up from germline, CDR1 is MNHNY and CDR2 is SVGAGI (reference sequence). CDR3 size: 15 residues. The CDR3 is CASSYSNRGNYGYTF. Here the CDR3 DNA reads TGTGCCAGCAGTTACTCGAACAGGGGGAACTATGGCTACACCTTC.

V usage is TRBV27 and J usage is TRBJ2-5, with TRBD2 matching 7 bases. CDR1 and CDR2 from the germline V gene are MNHEY and SMNVEV (reference sequence). The J segment lost 5 bases and the V segment lost 4 bases, leaving 10 bases of the junction unmatched. This CDR3 is built from 15 residues. CDR3 region: CASSSDVAGRETQYF. CDR3 bases: TGTGCCAGCAGTTCCGACGTAGCGGGTCGGGAGACCCAGTACTTC.

In this sample, this clone turned up a few times. The chain uses TRBV19 and TRBJ1-6, with TRBD1 matching over 7 bases. The V segment lost 5 bases and the J segment 10 bases; nucleotides outside the gene matches: 5. The germline gives CDR1 LNHDA, CDR2 SQIVND (reference sequence). CDR3 length equals 13 residues. The CDR3 DNA reads TGTGCCAGTAGTGTACAGGGGTTGTCACCCCTCCACTTT. Residues: CASSVQGLSPLHF.

The rearrangement links TRBV5-5 to TRBJ1-1; tentatively, D is TRBD1 (5 bases). The ends were cut back, 3 bases at V and 2 bases at J, with 14 bases in the middle. Germline assignment: CDR1 SGHKS and CDR2 YYEKEE (reference sequence). The CDR3 totals 15 residues. The CDR3 region is CASSSQGNLNTEAFF. The CDR3 bases are TGTGCCAGCAGCTCCCAGGGAAACCTTAACACTGAAGCTTTCTTT.